Presented here are 26 T cell receptor beta chains from one specimen sequenced in a study of PD-1 blockade in classical Hodgkin lymphoma (dated by TCRdb to 2020 to 2022). The method was the immunoSEQ multiplex PCR assay. The table was pulled from immuneACCESS by TCRdb, which kept in-frame rearrangements only. Such tables lose some clones; where checked, under half of the loss comes from unresolved V genes, and the rest has no known cause. Here the sample has under 60,000 clones; around 73% occur a single time. The ten most abundant clones make up more than 12% of the sample. What the time point label conveys for this sample: cycle 2 day 1 (C2D1) of nivolumab. All trial patients had relapsed after autologous stem cell transplantation, with cohorts A, B and C differing in prior brentuximab vedotin exposure. Sequenced material: peripheral blood mononuclear cells (PBMCs), taken before the second cycle of nivolumab. These receptors all stem from a human donor with classical Hodgkin lymphoma.

The chain has TRBV6-6 and TRBJ1-5, with no clear D. V lost 6 bases, J lost 7 bases, and 13 bases lay in between. Per germline, CDR1 MNHNY and CDR2 SVGAGI (reference sequence). The CDR3 has 13 residues. The chain's CDR3 is CASRISLNQPQHF. Written as DNA, the CDR3 is TGTGCCAGCAGGATATCCCTAAACCAGCCCCAGCATTTT.

This clone was recorded a few times. The chain links TRBV6-6 to TRBJ1-2; D call uncertain. The CDR3 runs to 15 residues. Per germline, CDR1 MNHNY and CDR2 SVGAGI (reference sequence). Trimming cost V 5 bases and J 0 bases, with 13 bases left between them. The CDR3 loop is CASSLQTGTNYGYTF. CDR3 sequence (DNA): TGTGCCAGCAGTCTCCAGACTGGGACTAACTATGGCTACACCTTC.

This CDR3 is CASSIRPDGDTEAFF. CDR3 nucleotides: TGTGCCAGTAGTATTCGCCCAGACGGCGACACTGAAGCTTTCTTT. The chain links TRBV19 to TRBJ1-1; D unclear. The germline V and J ends were trimmed by 3 bases and 3 bases, with 14 bases remaining between them. This CDR3 spans 15 amino acids. Germline V gives CDR1 LNHDA, CDR2 SQIVND (reference sequence). The entire variable domain, with the rest obtained from reference TRBV19 and TRBJ1-1, is as follows: DGGITQSPKYLFRKEGQNVTLSCEQNLNHDAMYWYRQDPGQGLRLIYYSQIVNDFQKGDIAEGYSVSREKKESFPLTVTSAQKNPTAFYLCASSIRPDGDTEAFFGQGTRLTVV.

The chain couples TRBV18 to TRBJ1-1; D is ambiguous. Looked up from germline, CDR1 is KGHSH and CDR2 is LQKENI. The CDR3 runs 13 residues. The V gene lost 3 bases and the J gene lost 3 bases, with 8 bases spanning the gap. The CDR3: CASSPPIDTEAFF. The CDR3 DNA follows: TGTGCCAGCTCACCGCCCATTGACACTGAAGCTTTCTTT. The entire variable domain, with the rest obtained from reference TRBV18 and TRBJ1-1, is as follows: NAGVMQNPRHLVRRRGQEARLRCSPMKGHSHVYWYRQLPEEGLKFMVYLQKENIIDESGMPKERFSAEFPKEGPSILRIQQVVRGDSAAYFCASSPPIDTEAFFGQGTRLTVV.

This clone was recorded only once. The J gene is TRBJ1-2, the V gene TRBV10-3; maybe TRBD1 (5 bases). In germline, CDR1 is ENHRY, CDR2 SYGVKD. The V gene lost 6 bases and the J gene lost 8 bases, with 25 bases spanning the gap. The CDR3 is 16 amino acids. CDR3 in DNA: TGTGCCATCAGCGCCTCGAACGGGGACTTCGGCGCGGGCTACACCTTC. Translation gives CAISASNGDFGAGYTF.

The gene calls are TRBV5-6 and TRBJ2-7, with D possibly TRBD2 on 5 matching bases. CDR3 length: 16 residues. Germline-derived CDR1 and CDR2 are SGHDT and YYEEEE. V lost 0 bases to trimming and J lost 1 base, with 14 bases between them. This chain's CDR3 is CASSLAYTGTSYEQYF. The DNA for the CDR3 is TGTGCCAGCAGCTTGGCCTACACGGGAACGTCCTACGAGCAGTACTTC.

This chain uses TRBV28 with TRBJ2-3; 9 nucleotides line up with TRBD1. The CDR3 contains 16 residues. CDR1 and CDR2 from the germline V gene are MDHEN and SYDVKM. V lost 5 bases, J lost 4 bases, and 10 bases stayed unmatched. CDR3 sequence: CASSLRTGAGADTQYF. Here the CDR3 DNA reads TGTGCCAGCAGTCTCCGGACAGGGGCGGGCGCAGATACGCAGTATTTT. Full variable domain (outside the CDR3, taken from reference TRBV28 and TRBJ2-3): DVKVTQSSRYLVKRTGEKVFLECVQDMDHENMFWYRQDPGLGLRLIYFSYDVKMKEKGDIPEGYSVSREKKERFSLILESASTNQTSMYLCASSLRTGAGADTQYFGPGTRLTVL.

The chain joins TRBV28 to TRBJ1-1; D is perhaps TRBD1 (5 bases). Deletions cut 5 bases from V and 9 bases from J, with 16 bases between. The CDR3 totals 13 residues. Germline CDR1 MDHEN, CDR2 SYDVKM. CDR3 coding DNA: TGTGCCAGCAGTGTCCCCCATGGGGGAAAAGCTTTCTTT. It yields the protein CASSVPHGGKAFF.

The chain employs TRBV20-1 and TRBJ2-1; D may be TRBD2 (5 bases). This CDR3 is 10 amino acids long. V lost 2 bases to trimming and J lost 9 bases, with 5 bases between them. Germline assignment: CDR1 DFQATT and CDR2 SNEGSKA (reference sequence). CDR3 coding DNA: TGCAGTGCTAGACGGGGTGAGCAGTTCTTC. Its translation: CSARRGEQFF.

The V call is TRBV6-1, the J call TRBJ1-2; D ambiguous. There are 14 residues in the CDR3. Trimming took off 1 base at V and 8 bases at J, with 14 bases between the two ends. Germline values: CDR1 MNHNS, CDR2 SASEGT. The CDR3 DNA reads TGTGCCAGCAGTGAAGTGCCCTCCTCCATCGGCTACACCTTC. This encodes CASSEVPSSIGYTF.

The chain combines TRBV27 with TRBJ2-6; weak D call: TRBD1 (6 bases). V was cut by 4 bases and J by 0 bases, with 22 bases left in between. The CDR3 is 20 amino acids. Germline-derived CDR1 and CDR2 are MNHEY and SMNVEV (reference sequence). The chain's CDR3 is CASSSRPMGTPLSGANVLTF. As DNA, the CDR3 is TGTGCCAGCAGTTCTCGCCCGATGGGGACACCTCTCTCTGGGGCCAACGTCCTGACTTTC. The variable domain in full, with the rest retrieved from reference TRBV27 and TRBJ2-6, is EAQVTQNPRYLITVTGKKLTVTCSQNMNHEYMSWYRQDPGLGLRQIYYSMNVEVTDKGDVPEGYKVSRKEKRNFPLILESPSPNQTSLYFCASSSRPMGTPLSGANVLTFGAGSRLTVL.

The V call is TRBV7-9, the J call TRBJ2-7, with 10 bases that match TRBD1. The CDR3 sequence is 13 residues long. V dropped 6 bases and J dropped 3; count of bases not matched to a gene: 2. Germline CDR1 and CDR2: SEHNR and FQNEAQ (reference sequence). CDR3 in amino acids: CASSRTGGYEQYF. The CDR3 DNA follows: TGTGCCAGCAGTAGGACAGGGGGCTACGAGCAGTACTTC.

In this sample, this clone turned up once. This rearrangement joins TRBV6-1 to TRBJ1-5; a possible D gene is TRBD1 (5 bases). The germline gives CDR1 MNHNS, CDR2 SASEGT. The CDR3 consists of 15 residues. Trimming took 4 bases from V and 4 from J, leaving 14 bases between them. In nucleotides, the CDR3 is TGTGCCAGCAGTGCCCTAGGGGACGGAAATCAGCCCCAGCATTTT. Amino acid sequence: CASSALGDGNQPQHF.

This clone has only one observation. The same CDR3 is also encoded by other DNA sequences in this sample. The chain uses TRBV29-1 and TRBJ2-1; D may match TRBD1 or TRBD2 (6 bases each). The germline gives CDR1 SQVTM, CDR2 ANQGSEA. With 4 bases removed from V and 4 bases from J, the gap between germline ends came to 11 bases. The CDR3 consists of 13 residues. The CDR3 DNA follows: TGCAGCGTTGGACAGGCGGGATACAATGAGCAGTTCTTC. Protein sequence: CSVGQAGYNEQFF.

The chain has TRBV7-8 and TRBJ1-1; perhaps TRBD1 as D (6 bases). The CDR3 is 12 amino acids. The germline V and J ends were trimmed by 8 bases and 5 bases, with 12 bases remaining between them. Germline V lookup: CDR1 SGHVS, CDR2 FQNEAQ. This CDR3 reads CASQGFRTEAFF. The CDR3 DNA follows: TGTGCCAGCCAGGGGTTTCGTACTGAAGCTTTCTTT.

A single count supports this clone. The gene calls are TRBV7-9 and TRBJ1-1, with TRBD1 as a possible D gene (6 bases). The CDR3 is 16 residues long. Germline lookup yields CDR1 SEHNR and CDR2 FQNEAQ (reference sequence). V gave up 2 bases and J gave up 6 bases, with 19 bases separating them. CDR3 residues: CASSLFPTGQGAEAFF. The CDR3 nucleotides read TGTGCCAGCAGCTTATTCCCAACAGGGCAGGGAGCTGAAGCTTTCTTT.

This sequence joins TRBV7-9 and TRBJ2-7, with D perhaps TRBD2 (5 bases). V was shortened by 0 bases and J by 1 base, with 7 bases between the two germline ends. Germline values: CDR1 SEHNR, CDR2 FQNEAQ (reference sequence). CDR3 length equals 14 residues. CDR3 in DNA: TGTGCCAGCAGCTTAGCGCCGGGATCCTACGAGCAGTACTTC. Translation: CASSLAPGSYEQYF.

This clone was recorded only once. This sequence joins TRBV9 and TRBJ2-3; the D gene is possibly TRBD2 (6 bases). Deletions cut 2 bases from V and 0 bases from J, with 10 bases between. Germline CDR1 SGDLS, CDR2 YYNGEE. The CDR3 has 15 residues. CDR3 nucleotide sequence: TGTGCCAGCAGCGTGAGAGGGACTAGCACAGATACGCAGTATTTT. This codes for CASSVRGTSTDTQYF.

The gene calls are TRBV28 and TRBJ2-1; no reliable D call. V was clipped by 5 bases and J by 8 bases, with 19 bases between them. Germline-derived CDR1 and CDR2 are MDHEN and SYDVKM. The CDR3 contains 15 residues. The CDR3 is CASSLLGNPPHEQFF. The CDR3 DNA is TGTGCCAGCAGTCTCCTTGGGAACCCCCCCCATGAGCAGTTCTTC.

The chain links TRBV28 to TRBJ1-2; D is undetermined. V lost 2 bases and J lost 0, with 7 bases in between. Germline V gives CDR1 MDHEN, CDR2 SYDVKM. The CDR3 is made up of 14 amino acids. The CDR3 is CASSLPGTNYGYTF. CDR3 nucleotides: TGTGCCAGCAGTTTACCGGGGACTAACTATGGCTACACCTTC.

The chain employs TRBV25-1 and TRBJ1-5; 12 bases are a match to TRBD1. V shed 9 bases, J shed 5 bases, and the junction held 2 bases outside the gene matches. The CDR3 runs to 13 residues. Germline CDR1 MGHDK, CDR2 SYGVNS. CDR3 DNA: TGTGCCAGTGGGACAGGGGGCGATCAGCCCCAGCATTTT. Its protein product is CASGTGGDQPQHF.

This clone was recorded once. In the same sample, other DNA sequences code for this CDR3. V is TRBV18 and J is TRBJ1-5; D might be TRBD1 (5 bases). Looked up from germline, CDR1 is KGHSH and CDR2 is LQKENI. Trimming took 3 bases from V and 4 from J, leaving 7 bases between them. The CDR3 spans 13 residues. CDR3 bases: TGTGCCAGCTCACCGGGGCAGAATCAGCCCCAGCATTTT. Its translation is CASSPGQNQPQHF.

This clone was seen just once. V usage is TRBV4-2 and J usage is TRBJ2-1; TRBD2 matches 9 bases. V shed 10 bases and J 8 bases; nucleotides not matched to a gene: 21. Germline CDR1 and CDR2: LGHNA and YNFKEQ. The CDR3 covers 17 residues. The DNA for the CDR3 is TGTGCCACTAAAAGGGGTAGCGGGAGTTTGGCTTACGATGAGCAGTTCTTC. This sequence encodes CATKRGSGSLAYDEQFF.

The chain links TRBV11-2 to TRBJ2-1; TRBD2 might be the D (6 bases). The CDR3 sequence is 16 residues long. Germline V gene lookup returns CDR1 SGHAT and CDR2 FQNNGV. Trimming left V 4 bases short and J 0 bases short, with 13 bases between. CDR3 nucleotides: TGTGCCAGCAGCTCCTTAGCGGATAGCTCCTACAATGAGCAGTTCTTC. It specifies CASSSLADSSYNEQFF.

This clone was observed a handful of times. The chain employs TRBV6-5 and TRBJ2-1, with TRBD1 as a possible D gene (5 bases). Germline V lookup: CDR1 MNHEY, CDR2 SVGAGI. V lost 6 bases and J lost 7, with 19 bases in between. CDR3 length: 15 amino acids. The CDR3 nucleotides read TGTGCCAGCAGGGACCAGGGCATTCCCGGGAATGAGCAGTTCTTC. It translates to CASRDQGIPGNEQFF.

This chain joins TRBV27 and TRBJ2-1; 10 nucleotides align to TRBD2. The CDR3 is 16 residues long. The trim removed 0 bases at V and 10 bases at J, leaving 9 bases unmatched. CDR1 is MNHEY and CDR2 is SMNVEV in the germline V gene (reference sequence). CDR3: CASSLSSQREGGEQFF. CDR3 bases: TGTGCCAGCAGTTTATCGAGCCAGCGGGAGGGGGGAGAGCAGTTCTTC.